This T cell receptor (beta chain) was sequenced for a study of immune cell composition in non-small cell lung cancer. TCRdb's copy holds only in-frame clones and misses some; the assay was immunoSEQ multiplex PCR. The profile shows 3,000 to 4,000 clones, roughly 80% of them singletons. Germline values: CDR1 SGHDT, CDR2 YYEEEE. Deletions cut 0 bases from V and 10 bases from J, with 19 bases between. The CDR3 is made up of 15 amino acids. The clonotype originates from a human donor with non-small cell lung cancer. J is TRBJ1-1 and V is TRBV5-6; D gene uncertain. The specimen was lung tumor tissue. CDR3 DNA: TGTGCCAGCAGCTTGGGTGGGGTTAGGGAACGGGGAGCTTTCTTT. Protein sequence: CASSLGGVRERGAFF.